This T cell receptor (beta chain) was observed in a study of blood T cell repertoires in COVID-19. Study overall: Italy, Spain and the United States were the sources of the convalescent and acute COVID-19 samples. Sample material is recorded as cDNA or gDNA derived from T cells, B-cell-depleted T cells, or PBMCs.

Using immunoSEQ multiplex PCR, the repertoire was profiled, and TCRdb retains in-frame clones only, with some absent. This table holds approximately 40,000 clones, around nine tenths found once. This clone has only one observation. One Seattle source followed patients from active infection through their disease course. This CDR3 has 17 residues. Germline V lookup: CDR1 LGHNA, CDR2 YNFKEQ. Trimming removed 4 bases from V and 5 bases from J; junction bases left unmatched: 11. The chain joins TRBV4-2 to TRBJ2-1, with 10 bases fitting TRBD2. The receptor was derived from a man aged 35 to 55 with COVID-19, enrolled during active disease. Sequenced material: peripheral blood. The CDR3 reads CASSRPGEREGDNEQFF. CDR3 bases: TGTGCCAGCAGCCGTCCGGGTGAGCGGGAGGGTGACAATGAGCAGTTCTTC.